Listed below are T cell receptor beta chains from one sample, sequenced in a study of response to subunit inactivated influenza vaccine. Via MiXCR, TCRdb re-called the RT-PCR reads, giving one row per CDR3 protein. Here the sample spans approximately 480,000 distinct CDR3 sequences, roughly 9.8% being singletons. The source material was PBMCs from blood, sampled roughly 45 days after vaccination. The receptors originated from a man aged 50 to 59 who received an inactivated influenza vaccine. Each CDR3 is given with its conserved first and last residue. The D gene is left open where the match is weak. A row's size may be missing; if present it is once, few, many or a size class.

cdr3_nt: TGCGCCAGCAGCCCAGACAGGGTTGGTAGCATTCAGTACTTC; cdr3_aa: CASSPDRVGSIQYF; d_call: TRBD1; j_call: TRBJ2-4; cdr3_length: 14; clone_size: many; v_call: TRBV5-1
cdr3_nt: TGTGCCAGCAGTTACGGTCAGGGGCCGCGTGAAGAGACCCAGTACTTC; cdr3_aa: CASSYGQGPREETQYF; d_call: .; j_call: TRBJ2-5; cdr3_length: 16; clone_size: many; v_call: TRBV6-5
cdr3_nt: TGCGCCAGCAGCTCGGGACAGGGTCCGCAGTACTTC; cdr3_aa: CASSSGQGPQYF; d_call: TRBD1; j_call: TRBJ2-5; cdr3_length: 12; clone_size: .; v_call: TRBV5-1
cdr3_nt: TGTGCCAGCAGCTTCAGAAGGGGGGGCGCGGAGACCCAGTACTTC; cdr3_aa: CASSFRRGGAETQYF; d_call: .; j_call: TRBJ2-5; cdr3_length: 15; clone_size: .; v_call: TRBV7-8
cdr3_nt: TGCGCCAGCAGCTACGGGGGGGCTAACACAGATACGCAGTATTTT; cdr3_aa: CASSYGGANTDTQYF; d_call: TRBD2; j_call: TRBJ2-3; cdr3_length: 15; clone_size: .; v_call: TRBV5-1
cdr3_nt: TGTGCCAGCTCACCCGTGTCCTCCTACGAGCAGTACTTC; cdr3_aa: CASSPVSSYEQYF; d_call: .; j_call: TRBJ2-7; cdr3_length: 13; clone_size: few; v_call: TRBV18
cdr3_nt: TGCGCCAGCAGCTTGGCGGGGACAGGGGTTCGTGAGCAGTACTTC; cdr3_aa: CASSLAGTGVREQYF; d_call: TRBD1; j_call: TRBJ2-7; cdr3_length: 15; clone_size: few; v_call: TRBV5-1
cdr3_nt: TGCGCCAGCAGCCAAGTTACTAGCAATCAGCCCCAGCATTTT; cdr3_aa: CASSQVTSNQPQHF; d_call: .; j_call: TRBJ1-5; cdr3_length: 14; clone_size: few; v_call: TRBV4-1
cdr3_nt: TGCAGTGCTCCCTTGCGACCAGGGGCCCAGTACTTC; cdr3_aa: CSAPLRPGAQYF; d_call: .; j_call: TRBJ2-5; cdr3_length: 12; clone_size: few; v_call: TRBV20-1
cdr3_nt: TGCGCCAGCAGGCCCCCCGGGACAGGAGATTACAATGAGCAGTTCTTC; cdr3_aa: CASRPPGTGDYNEQFF; d_call: TRBD1; j_call: TRBJ2-1; cdr3_length: 16; clone_size: .; v_call: TRBV5-1
cdr3_nt: TGTGCCAGCAGCAGGGAACTAGCGGTCTACAATGAGCAGTTCTTC; cdr3_aa: CASSRELAVYNEQFF; d_call: TRBD2; j_call: TRBJ2-1; cdr3_length: 15; clone_size: many; v_call: TRBV5-5
cdr3_nt: TGTGCCAGCACCTCATCTGAGGGCAGCTACGAGCAGTACTTC; cdr3_aa: CASTSSEGSYEQYF; d_call: .; j_call: TRBJ2-7; cdr3_length: 14; clone_size: few; v_call: TRBV21-1
cdr3_nt: TGTGCCAGCGGACTAGAAACCGGGGAGCTGTTTTTT; cdr3_aa: CASGLETGELFF; d_call: TRBD2; j_call: TRBJ2-2; cdr3_length: 12; clone_size: few; v_call: TRBV7-3
cdr3_nt: TGTGCCAGCAGCACTTCCGGGACTAGCTGGATCTTC; cdr3_aa: CASSTSGTSWIF; d_call: TRBD2; j_call: TRBJ2-1; cdr3_length: 12; clone_size: few; v_call: TRBV6-5
cdr3_nt: TGTGCCAGCAGTTTCCGGTTGCGGCCTACCCGCGAAAAACTGTTTTTT; cdr3_aa: CASSFRLRPTREKLFF; d_call: .; j_call: TRBJ1-4; cdr3_length: 16; clone_size: .; v_call: TRBV28
cdr3_nt: TGCGCCACCGGGACAGGGGGGGATGTTGAGCAGTTCTTC; cdr3_aa: CATGTGGDVEQFF; d_call: TRBD1; j_call: TRBJ2-1; cdr3_length: 13; clone_size: many; v_call: TRBV5-1
cdr3_nt: TGTGCCAGCAGCCCCCGGTTAGCGGGGGGGCCAGAGACCCAGTACTTC; cdr3_aa: CASSPRLAGGPETQYF; d_call: TRBD2; j_call: TRBJ2-5; cdr3_length: 16; clone_size: few; v_call: TRBV7-2
cdr3_nt: TGTGCCAGCAGCTTAATGCGTGATTCACCCCTCCACTTT; cdr3_aa: CASSLMRDSPLHF; d_call: .; j_call: TRBJ1-6; cdr3_length: 13; clone_size: many; v_call: TRBV7-2
cdr3_nt: TGTGCCAGCATTACCGGTGGGGCCTACAATGAGCAGTTCTTC; cdr3_aa: CASITGGAYNEQFF; d_call: .; j_call: TRBJ2-1; cdr3_length: 14; clone_size: few; v_call: TRBV7-2
cdr3_nt: TGTGCCAGCAGCCAACTAGCGGGGGTCAATGAGCAGTTCTTC; cdr3_aa: CASSQLAGVNEQFF; d_call: TRBD2; j_call: TRBJ2-1; cdr3_length: 14; clone_size: few; v_call: TRBV7-9
cdr3_nt: TGTGCCAGCAGTTCTATTTTCGGGACAGGGGAGCAGTACTTC; cdr3_aa: CASSSIFGTGEQYF; d_call: TRBD1; j_call: TRBJ2-7; cdr3_length: 14; clone_size: many; v_call: TRBV28
cdr3_nt: TGTGCCACCAGCAGTCCGGGCAGACAGGGTTACGAGCAGTACTTC; cdr3_aa: CATSSPGRQGYEQYF; d_call: TRBD1; j_call: TRBJ2-7; cdr3_length: 15; clone_size: .; v_call: TRBV15
cdr3_nt: TGCAGTGCTAGCCACTTGGGACTCCAGAATCAGCCCCAGCATTTT; cdr3_aa: CSASHLGLQNQPQHF; d_call: .; j_call: TRBJ1-5; cdr3_length: 15; clone_size: many; v_call: TRBV20-1
cdr3_nt: TGCAGTGCACTGAGAGGGGGTGGTGGGGAGCTGTTTTTT; cdr3_aa: CSALRGGGGELFF; d_call: .; j_call: TRBJ2-2; cdr3_length: 13; clone_size: .; v_call: TRBV20-1
cdr3_nt: TGTGCCAGCAGCTTCGGGACAGTTCTGGCTTTCTTT; cdr3_aa: CASSFGTVLAFF; d_call: TRBD1; j_call: TRBJ1-1; cdr3_length: 12; clone_size: many; v_call: TRBV5-5
cdr3_nt: TGTGCCAGCAGCTTAGAGTTGGCCCTAGCGGGAGATAGATCCTACAATGAGCAGTTCTTC; cdr3_aa: CASSLELALAGDRSYNEQFF; d_call: TRBD2; j_call: TRBJ2-1; cdr3_length: 20; clone_size: few; v_call: TRBV11-1
cdr3_nt: TGTGCCAGCAGTTTCGGGACATTAGGCTACACCTTC; cdr3_aa: CASSFGTLGYTF; d_call: .; j_call: TRBJ1-2; cdr3_length: 12; clone_size: many; v_call: TRBV12-3/TRBV12-4
cdr3_nt: TGTGCCAGCAGCTTAGGGACAGGGGGCCATACGCAGTATTTT; cdr3_aa: CASSLGTGGHTQYF; d_call: TRBD1; j_call: TRBJ2-3; cdr3_length: 14; clone_size: few; v_call: TRBV7-2
cdr3_nt: TGTGCCAGCAGTTTATTATTTGCTAGCGCGCAGGAGACCCAGTACTTC; cdr3_aa: CASSLLFASAQETQYF; d_call: .; j_call: TRBJ2-5; cdr3_length: 16; clone_size: .; v_call: TRBV28
cdr3_nt: TGCAGTGCAGCGGTGGTCGTACGGGACGAGCAGTACTTC; cdr3_aa: CSAAVVVRDEQYF; d_call: .; j_call: TRBJ2-7; cdr3_length: 13; clone_size: .; v_call: TRBV20-1
cdr3_nt: TGCAGTGCTAGAGCGTGGACAGGCGGCCCCTACGGCTACACCTTC; cdr3_aa: CSARAWTGGPYGYTF; d_call: TRBD1; j_call: TRBJ1-2; cdr3_length: 15; clone_size: .; v_call: TRBV20-1
cdr3_nt: TGTGCCAGCAGCCAAGATATTTGGCGGGAGCAGTACTTC; cdr3_aa: CASSQDIWREQYF; d_call: .; j_call: TRBJ2-7; cdr3_length: 13; clone_size: .; v_call: TRBV4-2
cdr3_nt: TGTGCCACCAGCAGAGATGCCTTCTTAGCGGGAGGCGGGGAGCAGTACTTC; cdr3_aa: CATSRDAFLAGGGEQYF; d_call: TRBD2; j_call: TRBJ2-7; cdr3_length: 17; clone_size: .; v_call: TRBV15
cdr3_nt: TGTGCCAGCAGTTATAATTTCCCGACAGAACAGTACTTC; cdr3_aa: CASSYNFPTEQYF; d_call: .; j_call: TRBJ2-7; cdr3_length: 13; clone_size: many; v_call: TRBV12-3/TRBV12-4
cdr3_nt: TGTGCCAGCAGTTTAGTCGGGACAGGGGGTTCACCCCTCCACTTT; cdr3_aa: CASSLVGTGGSPLHF; d_call: TRBD1; j_call: TRBJ1-6; cdr3_length: 15; clone_size: few; v_call: TRBV27
cdr3_nt: TGTGCCAGCAGTGAACGTCTAGCGGGAGGGGCGGAGCAGTTCTTC; cdr3_aa: CASSERLAGGAEQFF; d_call: TRBD2; j_call: TRBJ2-1; cdr3_length: 15; clone_size: few; v_call: TRBV6-1
cdr3_nt: TGCGCCAGCGGCAGCGGGGCGGCAGATACGCAGTATTTT; cdr3_aa: CASGSGAADTQYF; d_call: TRBD2; j_call: TRBJ2-3; cdr3_length: 13; clone_size: .; v_call: TRBV5-1